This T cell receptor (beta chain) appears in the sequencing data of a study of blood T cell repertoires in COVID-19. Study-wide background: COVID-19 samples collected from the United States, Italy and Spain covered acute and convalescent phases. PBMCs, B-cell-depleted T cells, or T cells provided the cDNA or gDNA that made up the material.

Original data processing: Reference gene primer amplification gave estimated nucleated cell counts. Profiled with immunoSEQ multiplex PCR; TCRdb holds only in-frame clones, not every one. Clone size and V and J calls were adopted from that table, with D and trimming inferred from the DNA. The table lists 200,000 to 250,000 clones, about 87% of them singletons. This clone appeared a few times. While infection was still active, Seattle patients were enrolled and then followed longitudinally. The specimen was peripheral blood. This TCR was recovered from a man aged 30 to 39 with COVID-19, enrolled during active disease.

CDR3 residues: CASSPRGGYNYGYTF. In DNA form, the CDR3 reads TGTGCCAGCAGTCCCCGTGGAGGCTATAACTATGGCTACACCTTC. V and J are TRBV27 and TRBJ1-2, with D unresolved. V lost 5 bases and J 1 base, leaving 14 bases between the germline ends. The CDR3 runs 15 residues. The germline gives CDR1 MNHEY, CDR2 SMNVEV (reference sequence).